Sequencing of this T cell receptor (beta chain) was carried out in a study of molecular identifiers for immune sequencing clone quantification. Study at large: In replicates, RNA from approximately 20,000 or 100,000 naive CD8 cells was split five ways, four sequenced. The study, taken as a whole, reports: Clonotypes surpassing 20 RNA copies contained over 97% of effector molecules, versus under 1% in naive cells.

This clonotype was counted many times. Its antigen is still unknown. V lost 2 bases and J lost 5, with 20 bases in between. This CDR3 comprises 17 residues. Germline V gene data show CDR1 as SGHDT and CDR2 as YYEEEE. Both previously described methods and listed TCR primers were employed to make bulk TCR libraries. In TCRdb, the PCR reads were re-called with MiXCR into one record per CDR3 protein. The top ten clones hold 0.76% of a sample with about 500,000 distinct CDR3 sequences, roughly 24% of them seen once. Naive CD8 T cells were picked out by sorting for CD8+CD4-CCR7+CD45RA+. Sequencing was done on a sample of naive CD8+ T cells from blood, with Jurkat cell RNA spiked in. Stated subset: FACS-sorted CD8+CD4-CCR7+CD45RA+ naive T cells. The clonotype comes from a human donor in good health. Some libraries in this study had Jurkat cell RNA spiked in. This sequence joins TRBV5-6 and TRBJ1-5; D uncertain. CDR3 sequence reads: CASSLRRTNNPDQPQHF. CDR3 DNA sequence: TGTGCCAGCAGCTTACGCCGAACAAATAATCCGGATCAGCCCCAGCATTTT.